The sequence of this T cell receptor beta chain was determined in a study of blood T cell repertoires in COVID-19. Study summary: The United States, Italy and Spain provided the acute and convalescent COVID-19 samples. The cDNA or gDNA used as material had been derived from T cells, B-cell-depleted T cells, or PBMCs.

The repertoire was sequenced with immunoSEQ multiplex PCR; TCRdb's copy has only in-frame clones and lacks some. The sample lists about 180,000 clones, nearly 90% seen once, with approximately 2.3% in the top ten. This CDR3 spans 15 amino acids. V was clipped by 5 bases and J by 3 bases; unmatched bases: 5. Germline assignment: CDR1 MDHEN and CDR2 SYDVKM. Participant age was roughly 18 to 95 years, and participants resided in 20 to 30 US areas. Participants reported their clinical history, and cohort assignment relied on those reports. The J gene is TRBJ2-1, the V gene TRBV28; 9 bases are a match to TRBD2. The source material was PBMCs or T cells enriched from blood (not recorded which). This receptor was identified in a woman aged 35 to 49 with acute COVID-19. CDR3 residues: CASSRRRGGYNEQFF. CDR3 DNA sequence: TGTGCCAGCAGTCGTCGGCGGGGGGGCTACAATGAGCAGTTCTTC.